This T cell receptor beta chain came from a study of T cell responses to AZD1222 COVID-19 vaccine. The study, taken as a whole, reports: Sampling captured repertoires only after the peak T cell response.

The CDR3 contains 11 residues. Germline loops: CDR1 DFQATT, CDR2 SNEGSKA (reference sequence). Trimming pared 6 bases from V and 9 bases from J, leaving 12 bases between. Clones were sequenced by immunoSEQ multiplex PCR, and TCRdb holds only the in-frame ones, with some missing. The table has around 140,000 clones, around 91% seen once; the top ten hold roughly 1.7%. To note about this clone: Its antigen is currently unknown.

This chain connects TRBV20-1 to TRBJ2-1; perhaps TRBD2 as D (6 bases). Specimen: peripheral blood, collected on day 0 of AZD1222 vaccination. The receptor's source is an adult in good health. In nucleotides, the CDR3 is TGCAGTGCAAACGCGGGGTCTGAGCAGTTCTTC. It translates to CSANAGSEQFF.